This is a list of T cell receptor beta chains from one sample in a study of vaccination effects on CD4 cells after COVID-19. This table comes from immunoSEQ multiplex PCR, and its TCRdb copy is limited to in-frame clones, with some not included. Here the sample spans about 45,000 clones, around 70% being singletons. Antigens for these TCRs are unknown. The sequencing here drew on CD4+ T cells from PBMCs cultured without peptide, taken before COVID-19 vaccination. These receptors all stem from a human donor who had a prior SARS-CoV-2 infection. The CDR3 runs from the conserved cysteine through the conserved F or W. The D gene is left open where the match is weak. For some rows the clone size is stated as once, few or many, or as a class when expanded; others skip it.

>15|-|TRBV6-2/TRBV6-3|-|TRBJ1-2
CASSSPERSNYGYTF
TGTGCCAGCAGTTCCCCGGAAAGGTCGAACTATGGCTACACCTTC
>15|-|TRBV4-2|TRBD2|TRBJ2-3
CASKLAGLSTDTQYF
TGTGCCAGCAAACTAGCGGGGCTTAGCACAGATACGCAGTATTTT
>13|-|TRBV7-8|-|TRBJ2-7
CASSWDSPYEQYF
TGTGCCAGCAGCTGGGACTCCCCATACGAGCAGTACTTC
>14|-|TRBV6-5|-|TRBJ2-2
CASSRIRGTGELFF
TGTGCCAGCAGTCGAATCAGGGGCACCGGGGAGCTGTTTTTT
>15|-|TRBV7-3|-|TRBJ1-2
CASSLGSGADYGYTF
TGTGCCAGCAGCTTAGGGTCAGGGGCTGATTATGGCTACACCTTC
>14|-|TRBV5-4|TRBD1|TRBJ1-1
CASSLAGDRTEAFF
TGTGCCAGCAGCTTGGCAGGGGACAGGACAGAAGCTTTCTTT
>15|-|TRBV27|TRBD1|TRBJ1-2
CASRSIRDRVYGYTF
TGTGCCAGCAGATCTATCCGGGACAGGGTATATGGCTACACCTTC
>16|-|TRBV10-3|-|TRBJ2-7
CAISESYGSWAYEQYF
TGTGCCATCAGTGAGTCTTACGGGAGTTGGGCCTACGAGCAGTACTTC
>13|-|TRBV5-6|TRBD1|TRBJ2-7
CASSLDRGYEQYF
TGTGCCAGCAGTCTAGACAGGGGCTACGAGCAGTACTTC
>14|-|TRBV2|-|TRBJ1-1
CASSAIRGYTEAFF
TGTGCCAGCAGTGCCATTAGAGGATACACTGAAGCTTTCTTT
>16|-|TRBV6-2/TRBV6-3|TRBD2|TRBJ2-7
CASSYSMAGVGYEQYF
TGTGCCAGCAGTTACTCGATGGCGGGAGTGGGCTACGAGCAGTACTTC
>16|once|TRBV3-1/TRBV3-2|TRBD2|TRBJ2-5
CASSSGAQRVGETQYF
TGTGCCAGCAGCAGCGGGGCACAACGGGTAGGGGAGACCCAGTACTTC
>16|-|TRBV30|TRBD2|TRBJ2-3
CAWSVGAGGITDTQYF
TGTGCCTGGAGTGTGGGAGCGGGGGGGATCACAGATACGCAGTATTTT
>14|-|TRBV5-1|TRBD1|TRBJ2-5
CASSGQGLWETQYF
TGCGCCAGCAGCGGACAGGGACTCTGGGAGACCCAGTACTTC
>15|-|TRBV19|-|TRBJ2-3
CASTAPGKGIDTQYF
TGTGCCAGTACCGCCCCCGGAAAGGGAATTGATACGCAGTATTTT
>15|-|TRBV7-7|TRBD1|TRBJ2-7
CASSLRQGGFYEQYF
TGTGCTAGCAGCCTTCGACAGGGGGGCTTCTACGAGCAGTACTTC
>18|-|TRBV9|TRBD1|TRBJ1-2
CASSPGDRYGSLTYGYTF
TGTGCCAGCAGCCCGGGGGACAGGTATGGGTCTCTCACCTATGGCTACACCTTC
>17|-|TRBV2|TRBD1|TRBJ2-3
CASYTSRGTGVFDTQYF
TGTGCCAGCTATACGTCTCGGGGGACAGGGGTTTTCGATACGCAGTATTTT
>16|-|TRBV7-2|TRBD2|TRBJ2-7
CASSIYGLAGVREQYF
TGTGCCAGCAGCATATATGGACTAGCGGGAGTGCGGGAGCAGTACTTC
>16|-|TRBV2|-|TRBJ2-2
CASSLEGISNTGELFF
TGTGCCAGCAGCCTGGAGGGAATCTCGAACACCGGGGAGCTGTTTTTT